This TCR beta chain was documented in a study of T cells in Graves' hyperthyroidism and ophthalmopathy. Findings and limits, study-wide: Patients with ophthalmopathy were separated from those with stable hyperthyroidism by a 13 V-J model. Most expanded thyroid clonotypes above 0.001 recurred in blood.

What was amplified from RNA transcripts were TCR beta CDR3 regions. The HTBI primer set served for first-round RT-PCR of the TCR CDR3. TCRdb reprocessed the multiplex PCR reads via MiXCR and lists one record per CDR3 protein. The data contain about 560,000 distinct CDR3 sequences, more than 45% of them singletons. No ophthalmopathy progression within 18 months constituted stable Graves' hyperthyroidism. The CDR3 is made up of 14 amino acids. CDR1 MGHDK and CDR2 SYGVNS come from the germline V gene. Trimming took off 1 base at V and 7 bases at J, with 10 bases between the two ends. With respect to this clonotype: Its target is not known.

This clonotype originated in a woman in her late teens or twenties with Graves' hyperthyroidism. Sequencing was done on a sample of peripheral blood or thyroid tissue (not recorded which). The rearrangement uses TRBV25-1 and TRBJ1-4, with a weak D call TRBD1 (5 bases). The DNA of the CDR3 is TGTGCCAGCAGTGAATTGTCTCAGGGTGAAAAACTGTTTTTT. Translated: CASSELSQGEKLFF.